A single sample gave rise to the 8 T cell receptor beta chains below, sequenced in a study of beta chain features in type 1 diabetes. The entirety of the isolated RNA underwent reverse transcription, so expressed TCRB transcripts were sequenced. Only in-frame clones appear in the TCRdb table, and some are missing; sequencing was by immunoSEQ multiplex PCR. The table records about 360,000 clones, roughly 13% of them present only once. The sequenced sample consisted of naive CD4+ T cells from blood. Receptor source: a man between 18 and 29 years old in good health.

This clone was counted between two and nine times. The chain has TRBV6-6 and TRBJ2-7; 9 nucleotides line up with TRBD1. The CDR3 totals 14 residues. After removal of 8 bases from V and 4 bases from J, the junction contained 9 bases not matched to a gene. Germline V gene lookup returns CDR1 MNHNY and CDR2 SVGAGI (reference sequence). CDR3 bases: TGTGCCAGCGGGGACAGGGAGGCGGCGTACGAGCAGTACTTC. It yields the protein CASGDREAAYEQYF.

The rearrangement joins TRBV11-2 to TRBJ2-3; 10 bases are a match to TRBD2. Trimming cost V 4 bases and J 7 bases; bases outside gene matches: 5. CDR3 length: 14 residues. From germline, CDR1 is SGHAT and CDR2 FQNNGV. CDR3 sequence reads: CASSYTSGEHTQYF. In DNA, the CDR3 is TGTGCCAGCAGCTACACTAGCGGGGAACATACGCAGTATTTT.

The chain joins TRBV28 to TRBJ1-2, with 8 bases lining up with TRBD1. After removal of 6 bases from V and 0 bases from J, the junction contained 6 bases not matched to a gene. Per germline, CDR1 MDHEN and CDR2 SYDVKM. The CDR3 is made up of 15 amino acids. CDR3 sequence reads: CASSPGQGTNYGYTF. The CDR3 DNA follows: TGTGCCAGCAGCCCCGGACAGGGTACTAACTATGGCTACACCTTC.

The gene calls are TRBV13 and TRBJ2-3; 8 nucleotides match TRBD1. V shed 6 bases and J 4 bases; nucleotides not matched to a gene: 9. Germline V CDR1 and CDR2: PRHDT, FYEKMQ (reference sequence). The CDR3 totals 15 residues. The CDR3 is CASRHRTGKADTQYF. The DNA for the CDR3 is TGTGCCAGCAGACACCGGACAGGGAAGGCAGATACGCAGTATTTT. Based on the CDR3 plus reference TRBV13 and TRBJ2-3, the full variable domain is AAGVIQSPRHLIKEKRETATLKCYPIPRHDTVYWYQQGPGQDPQFLISFYEKMQSDKGSIPDRFSAQQFSDYHSELNMSSLELGDSALYFCASRHRTGKADTQYFGPGTRLTVL.

This clone was observed a few times. This chain links TRBV5-6 with TRBJ1-1, with 8 bases identical to TRBD1. Germline-derived CDR1 and CDR2 are SGHDT and YYEEEE. This CDR3 region has 15 residues. Trimming removed 5 bases from V and 5 bases from J; junction bases left unmatched: 11. CDR3 protein: CASSNAGTGGTEAFF. CDR3 in DNA: TGTGCCAGCAGTAATGCCGGGACAGGAGGGACTGAAGCTTTCTTT. The complete variable domain, with remaining parts taken from reference TRBV5-6 and TRBJ1-1, reads DAGVTQSPTHLIKTRGQQVTLRCSPKSGHDTVSWYQQALGQGPQFIFQYYEEEERQRGNFPDRFSGHQFPNYSSELNVNALLLGDSALYLCASSNAGTGGTEAFFGQGTRLTVV.

This clone was observed a few times. V is TRBV6-5 and J is TRBJ2-2; a possible D gene is TRBD2 (5 bases). V was trimmed by 5 bases and J by 3 bases, leaving 13 bases between them. Germline loops: CDR1 MNHEY, CDR2 SVGAGI. The CDR3 spans 15 residues. CDR3 DNA: TGTGCCAGCAGTCCTGACTTCGGGGACACCGGGGAGCTGTTTTTT. As protein: CASSPDFGDTGELFF.

The chain uses TRBV18 and TRBJ2-7; 8 bases fit TRBD1. J lost 1 base, V lost 4 bases, and 0 bases had no gene match. This CDR3 comprises 13 residues. From germline, CDR1 is KGHSH and CDR2 LQKENI. The CDR3 bases are TGTGCCAGCTCACGACAGGGGTCCTACGAGCAGTACTTC. Its protein is CASSRQGSYEQYF.

This clone has a handful of counts. The chain links TRBV30 to TRBJ1-2; no firm D call. V was trimmed by 0 bases and J by 0 bases, leaving 5 bases between them. This CDR3 contains 13 residues. Germline CDR1 GTSNPN, CDR2 SVGIG (reference sequence). The CDR3 sequence is CAWSVQTNYGYTF. CDR3 sequence (DNA): TGTGCCTGGAGTGTACAGACTAACTATGGCTACACCTTC.